Presented here are 7 T cell receptor beta chains from one specimen sequenced in a study of graft-versus-host responses after intestinal transplantation. Assay: immunoSEQ multiplex PCR; the TCRdb copy retains only in-frame clones and omits some. In the table there are over 100,000 clones, just over 90% of which are singletons. Their cognate antigens are unknown. Sequencing used unstimulated CD4+ T cells sorted from spleen or lymph node cells, obtained before transplant. The receptor source for this set is a human donor who was the organ donor for an intestinal transplant.

Only one count was recorded for this clone. This chain uses TRBV6-5 with TRBJ1-1; D unclear. The germline CDR1 and CDR2 sequences are MNHEY and SVGAGI. V lost 5 bases and J 3 bases, leaving 13 bases between the germline ends. This CDR3 has 14 residues. CDR3 loop: CASSTQGRDTEAFF. The CDR3 DNA reads TGTGCCAGCAGTACCCAAGGACGGGACACTGAAGCTTTCTTT.

The chain couples TRBV12-5 to TRBJ2-2; no firm D call. This CDR3 is 15 amino acids long. The germline V gene encodes CDR1 LGHNT and CDR2 FRNRAP. V lost 7 bases and J lost 2, with 14 bases in between. CDR3 residues: CASAPRILNTGELFF. DNA of the CDR3: TGTGCTAGTGCCCCCCGGATTCTTAACACCGGGGAGCTGTTTTTT.

The V and J genes are TRBV2 and TRBJ2-7; D gene unclear. The V end was cut by 0 bases, the J end by 3 bases, with 9 bases between. The V gene's germline CDR1 is SNHLY and CDR2 FYNNEI. CDR3 length: 14 residues. The CDR3: CASSEAWQVYEQYF. CDR3 DNA: TGTGCCAGCAGTGAAGCGTGGCAGGTCTACGAGCAGTACTTC. Full variable domain (missing parts from reference TRBV2 and TRBJ2-7): EPEVTQTPSHQVTQMGQEVILRCVPISNHLYFYWYRQILGQKVEFLVSFYNNEISEKSEIFDDQFSVERPDGSNFTLKIRSTKLEDSAMYFCASSEAWQVYEQYFGPGTRLTVT.

CDR3 bases: TGTGCCAGCAGCCGGGGCCCGCGAGATACGCAGTATTTT. Protein sequence: CASSRGPRDTQYF. This chain joins TRBV11-2 and TRBJ2-3; possibly TRBD1 or TRBD2 for D (5 bases each). The CDR3 is 13 amino acids. Germline V gene sequence: CDR1 SGHAT, CDR2 FQNNGV. Deletions cut 5 bases from V and 5 bases from J, with 11 bases between.

V gene TRBV6-5 combines with J gene TRBJ2-7, with 8 nucleotides matching TRBD1. V lost 6 bases and J lost 5; bases outside the gene matches: 9. The CDR3 consists of 14 residues. The germline V gene has CDR1 MNHEY and CDR2 SVGAGI. DNA of the CDR3: TGTGCCAGCAGCCCGGGACAGGATTTCCACGAGCAGTACTTC. This encodes CASSPGQDFHEQYF.

The rearrangement joins TRBV7-4 to TRBJ2-1, with 13 bases fitting TRBD2. This CDR3 region has 15 residues. V dropped 5 bases and J dropped 9; count of bases not matched to a gene: 7. Germline values: CDR1 SGHVT, CDR2 SQSDAQ. In nucleotides, the CDR3 is TGTGCCAGCAGCCCCCGGACTAGCGGGAGCGTTGAGCAGTTCTTC. Translating it yields CASSPRTSGSVEQFF.

The chain recombines TRBV19 with TRBJ1-4; 9 bases are a match to TRBD1. The CDR3 has 17 residues. J gave up 3 bases and V 4 bases, and 9 bases lay outside the gene matches. Looked up from germline, CDR1 is LNHDA and CDR2 is SQIVND (reference sequence). CDR3 DNA: TGTGCCAGTAGTAACGGGACAGGGCTGGGCCCTAATGAAAAACTGTTTTTT. It yields the protein CASSNGTGLGPNEKLFF. Drawing the rest from reference TRBV19 and TRBJ1-4, the complete variable domain is DGGITQSPKYLFRKEGQNVTLSCEQNLNHDAMYWYRQDPGQGLRLIYYSQIVNDFQKGDIAEGYSVSREKKESFPLTVTSAQKNPTAFYLCASSNGTGLGPNEKLFFGSGTQLSVL.